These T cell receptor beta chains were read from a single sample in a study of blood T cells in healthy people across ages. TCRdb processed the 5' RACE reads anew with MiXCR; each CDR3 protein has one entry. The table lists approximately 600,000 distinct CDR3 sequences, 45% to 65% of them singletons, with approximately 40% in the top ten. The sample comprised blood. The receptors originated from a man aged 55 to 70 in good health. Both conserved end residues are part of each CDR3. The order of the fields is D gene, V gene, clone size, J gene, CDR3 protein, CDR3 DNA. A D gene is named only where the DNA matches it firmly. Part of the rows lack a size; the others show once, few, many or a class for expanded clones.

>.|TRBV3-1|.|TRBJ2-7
CASSPNRVYEQYF
TGTGCCAGCAGCCCTAACAGGGTCTACGAGCAGTACTTC
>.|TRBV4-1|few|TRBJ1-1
CASSQDLGTVNTEAFF
TGCGCCAGCAGCCAAGATCTTGGGACGGTGAACACTGAAGCTTTCTTT
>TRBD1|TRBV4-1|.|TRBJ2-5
CASSQDLSGGWQETQYF
TGCGCCAGCAGCCAAGATTTGTCAGGGGGTTGGCAAGAGACCCAGTACTTC
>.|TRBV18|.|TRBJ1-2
CASSPGARGGDYGYTF
TGTGCCAGCTCACCAGGTGCTCGGGGTGGCGACTATGGCTACACCTTC
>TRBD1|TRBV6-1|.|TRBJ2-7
CASSEARQGGHEQYF
TGTGCCAGCAGTGAAGCGCGACAGGGGGGCCACGAGCAGTACTTC
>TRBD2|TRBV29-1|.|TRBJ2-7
CSVGLAGGSSYEQYF
TGCAGCGTTGGGCTAGCGGGAGGGAGCTCCTACGAGCAGTACTTC
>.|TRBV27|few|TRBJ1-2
CASSLGPGYGYTF
TGTGCCAGCAGTTTGGGGCCGGGCTATGGCTACACCTTC
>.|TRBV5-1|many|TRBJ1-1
CASSYSGGVNTEAFF
TGCGCCAGCAGCTACTCGGGGGGGGTGAACACTGAAGCTTTCTTT
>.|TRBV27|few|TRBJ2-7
CASSLDLSYEQYF
TGTGCCAGCAGTTTGGACCTCTCCTACGAGCAGTACTTC
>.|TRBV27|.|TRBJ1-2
CASSLRGAGGGYGYTF
TGTGCCAGCAGTTTAAGGGGGGCGGGAGGCGGCTATGGCTACACCTTC
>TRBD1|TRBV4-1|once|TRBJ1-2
CASSRGTDEANGYTF
TGCGCCAGCAGCCGCGGGACAGACGAAGCTAATGGCTACACCTTC
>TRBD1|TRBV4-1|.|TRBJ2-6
CASSPLDRVYSGANVLTF
TGCGCCAGCAGCCCTCTGGACAGGGTATACTCTGGGGCCAACGTCCTGACTTTC
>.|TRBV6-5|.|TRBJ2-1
CASSYRGGAATTSYNEQFF
TGTGCCAGCAGTTACCGGGGCGGGGCCGCAACGACCTCCTACAATGAGCAGTTCTTC
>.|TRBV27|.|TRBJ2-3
CASSPQPTRSTAYF
TGTGCCAGCAGTCCCCAACCGACAAGGTCGACAGCGTATTTT
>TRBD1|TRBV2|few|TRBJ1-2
CASKEGQGAYGYTF
TGTGCCAGCAAGGAGGGACAGGGGGCTTATGGCTACACCTTC
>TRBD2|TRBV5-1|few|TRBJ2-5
CASSLDPSGAYQETQYF
TGCGCCAGCAGCTTGGATCCTAGCGGGGCGTACCAAGAGACCCAGTACTTC
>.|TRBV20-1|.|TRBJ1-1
CSARDALGGGRAFF
TGCAGTGCTAGAGATGCCCTGGGGGGGGGAAGAGCTTTCTTT
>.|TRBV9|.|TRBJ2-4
CASSVETDPQYF
TGTGCCAGCAGCGTAGAAACGGACCCGCAGTACTTC
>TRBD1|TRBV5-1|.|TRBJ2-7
CASSLGDSFGEQYF
TGCGCCAGCAGCTTGGGGGACAGCTTCGGGGAGCAGTACTTC
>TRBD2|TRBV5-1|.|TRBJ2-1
CASSLDPSGNYNEQFF
TGCGCCAGCAGCTTGGATCCTAGCGGGAACTACAATGAGCAGTTCTTC
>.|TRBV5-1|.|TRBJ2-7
CASSSNRDRSYEQYF
TGCGCCAGCAGCTCGAACCGGGACCGTTCCTACGAGCAGTACTTC
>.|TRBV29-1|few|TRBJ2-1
CSVGGSGMAEQFF
TGCAGCGTTGGGGGTTCGGGGATGGCTGAGCAGTTCTTC
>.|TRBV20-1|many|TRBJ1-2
CSAARGGYGYTF
TGCAGTGCTGCCCGGGGGGGCTATGGCTACACCTTC
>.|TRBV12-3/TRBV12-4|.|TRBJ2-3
CASSFQQLGTDTQYF
TGTGCCAGCAGTTTCCAGCAGCTCGGCACAGATACGCAGTATTTT
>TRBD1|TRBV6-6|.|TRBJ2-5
CASGKSGTGFKETQYF
TGTGCCAGCGGCAAGAGCGGGACAGGGTTTAAAGAGACCCAGTACTTC
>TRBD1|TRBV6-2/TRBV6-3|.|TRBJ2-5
CASNPGTVEETQYF
TGTGCCAGCAATCCCGGGACAGTTGAAGAGACCCAGTACTTC
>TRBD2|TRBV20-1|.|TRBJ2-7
CSAKGLADHVYEQYF
TGCAGTGCCAAGGGACTAGCGGACCACGTCTACGAGCAGTACTTC
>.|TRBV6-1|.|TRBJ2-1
CASSEAGRAQQFF
TGTGCCAGCAGTGAGGCCGGGAGAGCCCAGCAGTTCTTC
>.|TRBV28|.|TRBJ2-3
CANSFAGPHTDTQYF
TGTGCCAACAGTTTCGCAGGCCCCCACACAGATACGCAGTATTTT
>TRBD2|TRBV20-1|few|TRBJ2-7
CSAGSSGGGLMNEQYF
TGCAGTGCTGGATCTAGCGGCGGGGGGTTAATGAATGAGCAGTACTTC
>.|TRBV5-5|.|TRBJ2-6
CASRGQFSGANVLTF
TGTGCCAGCCGGGGCCAGTTTTCTGGGGCCAACGTCCTGACTTTC
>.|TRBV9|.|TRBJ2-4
CASSENAVGGHPQNIQYF
TGTGCCAGCAGCGAGAATGCGGTCGGGGGGCACCCCCAAAACATTCAGTACTTC